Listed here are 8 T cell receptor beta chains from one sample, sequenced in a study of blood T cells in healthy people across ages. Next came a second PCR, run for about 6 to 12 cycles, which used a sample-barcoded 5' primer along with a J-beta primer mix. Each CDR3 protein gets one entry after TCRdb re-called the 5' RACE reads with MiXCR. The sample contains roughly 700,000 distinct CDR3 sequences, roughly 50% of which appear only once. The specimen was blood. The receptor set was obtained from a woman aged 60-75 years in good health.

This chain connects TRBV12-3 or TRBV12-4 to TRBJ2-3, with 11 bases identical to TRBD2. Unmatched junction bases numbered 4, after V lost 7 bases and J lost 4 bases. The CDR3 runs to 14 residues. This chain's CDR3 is CASMTSGTSDTQYF. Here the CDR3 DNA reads TGTGCCAGCATGACTAGCGGGACCTCAGATACGCAGTATTTT.

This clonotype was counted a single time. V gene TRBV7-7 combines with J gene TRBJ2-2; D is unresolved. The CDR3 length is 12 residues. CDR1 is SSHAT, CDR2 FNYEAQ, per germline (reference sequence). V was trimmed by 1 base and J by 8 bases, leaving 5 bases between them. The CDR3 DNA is TGTGCCAGCAGCTTAGACGAGGGGGAGCTGTTTTTT. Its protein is CASSLDEGELFF.

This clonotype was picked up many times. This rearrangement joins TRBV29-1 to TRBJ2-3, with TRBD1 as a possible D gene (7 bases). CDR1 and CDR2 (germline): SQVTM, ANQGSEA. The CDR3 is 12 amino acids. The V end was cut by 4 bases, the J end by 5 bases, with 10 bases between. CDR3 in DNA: TGCAGCGTTGGACAGGGAGGAGATACGCAGTATTTT. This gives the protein CSVGQGGDTQYF.

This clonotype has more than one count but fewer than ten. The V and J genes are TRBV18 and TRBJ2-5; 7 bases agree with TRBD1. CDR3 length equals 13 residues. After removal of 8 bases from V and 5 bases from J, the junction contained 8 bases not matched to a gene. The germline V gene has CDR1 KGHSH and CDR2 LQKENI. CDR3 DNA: TGTGCCAGCAGTCCGGGACAGAGGGAGACCCAGTACTTC. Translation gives CASSPGQRETQYF.

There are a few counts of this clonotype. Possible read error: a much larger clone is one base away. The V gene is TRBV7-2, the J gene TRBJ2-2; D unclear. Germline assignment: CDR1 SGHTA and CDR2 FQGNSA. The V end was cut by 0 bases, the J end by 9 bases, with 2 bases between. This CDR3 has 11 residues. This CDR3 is CASSLAWELFF. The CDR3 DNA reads TGTGCCAGCAGCTTAGCGTGGGAGCTGTTTTTT. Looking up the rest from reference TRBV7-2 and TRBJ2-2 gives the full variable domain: GAGVSQSPSNKVTEKGKDVELRCDPISGHTALYWYRQSLGQGLEFLIYFQGNSAPDKSGLPSDRFSAERTGGSVSTLTIQRTQQEDSAVYLCASSLAWELFFGEGSRLTVL.

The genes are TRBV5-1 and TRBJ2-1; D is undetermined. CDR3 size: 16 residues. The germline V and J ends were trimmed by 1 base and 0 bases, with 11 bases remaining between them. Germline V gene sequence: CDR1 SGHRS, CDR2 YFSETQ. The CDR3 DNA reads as TGCGCCAGCAGCTTGCTGTCCGCCTTCTCCTACAATGAGCAGTTCTTC. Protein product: CASSLLSAFSYNEQFF. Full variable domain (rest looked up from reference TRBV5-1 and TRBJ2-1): KAGVTQTPRYLIKTRGQQVTLSCSPISGHRSVSWYQQTPGQGLQFLFEYFSETQRNKGNFPGRFSGRQFSNSRSEMNVSTLELGDSALYLCASSLLSAFSYNEQFFGPGTRLTVL.

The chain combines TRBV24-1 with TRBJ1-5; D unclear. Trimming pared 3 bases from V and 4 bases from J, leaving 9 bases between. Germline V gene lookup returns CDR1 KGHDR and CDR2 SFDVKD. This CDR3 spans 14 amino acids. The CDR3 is CATSDGGFNQPQHF. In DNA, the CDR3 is TGTGCCACCAGTGATGGCGGGTTTAATCAGCCCCAGCATTTT.

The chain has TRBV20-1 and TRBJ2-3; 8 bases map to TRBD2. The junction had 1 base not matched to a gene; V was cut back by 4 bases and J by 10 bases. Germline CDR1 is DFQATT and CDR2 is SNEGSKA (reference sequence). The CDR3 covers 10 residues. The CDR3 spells CSANSGAQYF. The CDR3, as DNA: TGCAGTGCTAATAGCGGGGCGCAGTATTTT.